The 26 T cell receptor beta chains below were found in one sample sequenced in a study of blood T cell repertoires in COVID-19. Clones were sequenced by immunoSEQ multiplex PCR, and TCRdb holds only the in-frame ones, with some missing. The sample records about 480,000 clones, 80% to 90% being singletons. The sequencing sample was made of peripheral blood. All receptors come from a man aged 18 to 29 with COVID-19, enrolled during active disease.

V usage is TRBV21-1 and J usage is TRBJ2-7; the DNA was not used to check the table's D call, TRBD2. TRBV21-1 is a pseudogene locus. This CDR3 has 17 amino acids. The DNA for the CDR3 is TGTGCCAGCAGCAAAGAGGGGGTCGAGCGGGAGGAGGAAGAGCAGTACTTC. Amino acid sequence: CASSKEGVEREEEEQYF.

This clone was seen a single time. The chain carries TRBV10-3 and TRBJ2-7; D is uncertain. The CDR3 has 12 amino acids. Germline CDR1 reads ENHRY; CDR2 reads SYGVKD. Trimming removed 5 bases from V and 0 bases from J, with 5 bases in between. Here the CDR3 DNA reads TGTGCCATCAGTTCCCGCTCCTACGAGCAGTACTTC. The encoded protein is CAISSRSYEQYF.

The gene calls are TRBV6-5 and TRBJ1-6; D call uncertain. CDR3 length: 15 residues. CDR1 MNHEY and CDR2 SVGAGI come from the germline V gene. The V gene lost 0 bases and the J gene lost 8 bases, with 11 bases spanning the gap. This CDR3 is CASSYSGVLDSPLHF. The CDR3 coding sequence is TGTGCCAGCAGTTACTCCGGGGTTTTGGATTCACCCCTCCACTTT.

This chain joins TRBV2 and TRBJ2-7; 9 nucleotides line up with TRBD1. The J segment lost 2 bases and the V segment lost 8 bases, leaving 7 bases of the junction unmatched. This CDR3 has 14 residues. Germline V gene sequence: CDR1 SNHLY, CDR2 FYNNEI. CDR3 sequence (DNA): TGTGCCAGCTCCCCGGGACAGGGTGCCTACGAGCAGTACTTC. This sequence encodes CASSPGQGAYEQYF.

J is TRBJ2-1 and V is TRBV11-2; 9 positions match TRBD2. Trimming removed 3 bases from V and 3 bases from J; junction bases left unmatched: 3. Germline V gives CDR1 SGHAT, CDR2 FQNNGV. This CDR3 comprises 15 residues. CDR3 region: CASSFSSGIYNEQFF. CDR3 sequence (DNA): TGTGCCAGCAGCTTCTCTAGCGGGATCTACAATGAGCAGTTCTTC.

This clone has a single count. The V and J genes are TRBV6-5 and TRBJ1-6, with 7 bases that match TRBD1. Germline CDR1 is MNHEY and CDR2 is SVGAGI. V shed 6 bases, J shed 8 bases, and the junction held 1 base outside the gene matches. The CDR3 is 12 residues long. Here the CDR3 DNA reads TGTGCCAGCAGCGACAGGGATTCACCCCTCCACTTT. This codes for CASSDRDSPLHF.

The rearrangement uses TRBV7-9 and TRBJ1-1; no definite D call. From germline, CDR1 is SEHNR and CDR2 FQNEAQ (reference sequence). The length of the CDR3 is 13 residues. V lost 4 bases and J lost 6, with 12 bases in between. CDR3 bases: TGTGCCAGCAGCTCACCGACACCATCTGAAGCTTTCTTT. Protein product: CASSSPTPSEAFF.

V is TRBV27 and J is TRBJ1-1; D not resolved. V shed 5 bases and J shed 3 bases, with 10 bases lying between them. Germline-derived CDR1 and CDR2 are MNHEY and SMNVEV (reference sequence). The CDR3 loop spans 13 amino acids. CDR3 in DNA: TGTGCCAGCAGTCCTATAGAATACACTGAAGCTTTCTTT. Residues: CASSPIEYTEAFF.

This chain uses TRBV27 with TRBJ1-5, with no clear D. The CDR3 consists of 16 residues. The V and J ends lost 7 bases and 5 bases respectively, with 21 bases between them. The germline V gene encodes CDR1 MNHEY and CDR2 SMNVEV (reference sequence). DNA of the CDR3: TGTGCCAGCACCCGGGAGGGCCCCGGATGGGATCAGCCCCAGCATTTT. Its protein product is CASTREGPGWDQPQHF.

The chain carries TRBV12-3 or TRBV12-4 and TRBJ2-2; D is ambiguous. The CDR3 spans 12 residues. V was trimmed by 2 bases and J by 7 bases, leaving 5 bases between them. The DNA of the CDR3 is TGTGCCAGCAGTTTAACCAGCGGGGAGCTGTTTTTT. Amino acid sequence: CASSLTSGELFF.

The chain joins TRBV5-1 to TRBJ2-1, with TRBD2 identical over 7 bases. This CDR3 is built from 14 residues. After removal of 4 bases from V and 3 bases from J, the junction contained 4 bases not matched to a gene. CDR1 and CDR2 (germline): SGHRS, YFSETQ. CDR3 DNA sequence: TGCGCCAGCAGCACCGGACTAGACTACAATGAGCAGTTCTTC. It codes for CASSTGLDYNEQFF.

The V gene is TRBV5-1, the J gene TRBJ2-5; the match to TRBD2 covers 10 bases. The CDR3 is 15 residues long. Looked up from germline, CDR1 is SGHRS and CDR2 is YFSETQ. Trimming took 7 bases from V and 5 from J; bases not matched to a gene: 11. CDR3 region: CASGLAGGLGETQYF. CDR3 bases: TGCGCCAGCGGATTAGCGGGAGGTTTAGGGGAGACCCAGTACTTC.

The V call is TRBV2, the J call TRBJ1-2, with TRBD1 as a possible D gene (6 bases). V dropped 2 bases and J dropped 6 bases, with 13 bases sitting between them. The CDR3 consists of 14 residues. CDR1 is SNHLY and CDR2 is FYNNEI in the germline V gene. The CDR3 spells CASSEPRGNHGYTF. DNA for the CDR3: TGTGCCAGCAGTGAACCAAGGGGGAATCATGGCTACACCTTC.

The chain links TRBV9 to TRBJ2-2, with 7 bases lining up with TRBD1. V gave up 4 bases and J gave up 8 bases; unmatched junction bases: 5. The CDR3 has 13 residues. Per germline, CDR1 SGDLS and CDR2 YYNGEE. The CDR3 bases are TGTGCCAGCAGCCCAAGACAGGGAGGGGAGCTGTTTTTT. Its translation: CASSPRQGGELFF. Complete variable domain (other parts from reference TRBV9 and TRBJ2-2): DSGVTQTPKHLITATGQRVTLRCSPRSGDLSVYWYQQSLDQGLQFLIQYYNGEERAKGNILERFSAQQFPDLHSELNLSSLELGDSALYFCASSPRQGGELFFGEGSRLTVL.

V gene TRBV28 combines with J gene TRBJ2-7; no clear D gene. The CDR3 runs to 12 residues. Germline V lookup: CDR1 MDHEN, CDR2 SYDVKM. V was cut by 10 bases and J by 6 bases, with 16 bases left in between. The CDR3 loop reads CATRTGLREQYF. The CDR3 DNA sequence: TGTGCCACCCGCACCGGGTTGCGCGAGCAGTACTTC.

Remarks on this clone: The sample has other DNA sequences that encode this CDR3 too. J is TRBJ2-5 and V is TRBV14; TRBD1 agrees at 7 bases. CDR1 SGHDN and CDR2 FVKESK come from the germline V gene. Trimming removed 2 bases from V and 2 bases from J; junction bases left unmatched: 2. CDR3 length: 14 residues. CDR3 amino acids: CASSQNRGQETQYF. The CDR3 bases are TGTGCCAGCAGCCAAAACAGGGGTCAAGAGACCCAGTACTTC. The complete variable domain, with remaining parts taken from reference TRBV14 and TRBJ2-5, reads EAGVTQFPSHSVIEKGQTVTLRCDPISGHDNLYWYRRVMGKEIKFLLHFVKESKQDESGMPNNRFLAERTGGTYSTLKVQPAELEDSGVYFCASSQNRGQETQYFGPGTRLLVL.

The chain uses TRBV7-9 and TRBJ1-4, with 7 bases aligning to TRBD1. The CDR3 contains 16 residues. Trimming cost V 5 bases and J 5 bases; bases outside gene matches: 11. CDR1 SEHNR and CDR2 FQNEAQ come from the germline V gene (reference sequence). CDR3 nucleotide sequence: TGTGCCAGCAGCCTGGACAGGCGGGGAGTCAATGAAAAACTGTTTTTT. Its protein product is CASSLDRRGVNEKLFF.

The J gene is TRBJ1-4, the V gene TRBV7-9; 7 bases fit TRBD1. Germline loops: CDR1 SEHNR, CDR2 FQNEAQ (reference sequence). The CDR3 loop spans 15 amino acids. The V and J ends lost 2 bases and 6 bases, in that order; junction bases with no gene match: 6. The CDR3 spells CASSLTPDRDEKLFF. CDR3 DNA: TGTGCCAGCAGCTTAACCCCCGACAGGGATGAAAAACTGTTTTTT.

This clone was counted a single time. The rearrangement links TRBV14 to TRBJ2-5; D is possibly TRBD2 (6 bases). This CDR3 contains 11 residues. With 3 bases removed from V and 7 bases from J, the gap between germline ends came to 6 bases. CDR1 is SGHDN, CDR2 FVKESK, per germline. For the CDR3, the DNA is TGTGCCAGCAGCCATAGCGGGACCCAGTACTTC. It encodes CASSHSGTQYF.

The chain links TRBV7-9 to TRBJ2-1, with D uncertain. The length of the CDR3 is 15 residues. Trimming left V 4 bases short and J 3 bases short, with 13 bases between. The germline gives CDR1 SEHNR, CDR2 FQNEAQ (reference sequence). CDR3 nucleotides: TGTGCCAGCAGCTCGCGGAACCTGGGCTACAATGAGCAGTTCTTC. Translation: CASSSRNLGYNEQFF.

This chain links TRBV5-4 with TRBJ2-3, with 7 bases aligning to TRBD2. The CDR3 covers 15 residues. Germline CDR1 SGHNT, CDR2 YYREEE (reference sequence). V dropped 5 bases and J dropped 1; count of bases not matched to a gene: 7. CDR3 coding DNA: TGTGCCAGCAGTTTTGATGGGGGGGGCACAGATACGCAGTATTTT. As protein: CASSFDGGGTDTQYF.

The chain uses TRBV5-1 and TRBJ1-1, with D perhaps TRBD1 (6 bases). The CDR3 runs to 15 residues. Germline CDR1 SGHRS, CDR2 YFSETQ. Deletions cut 4 bases from V and 0 bases from J, with 13 bases between. The CDR3 is CASSRGGDMNTEAFF. The CDR3 region has the DNA TGCGCCAGCAGCCGAGGGGGGGACATGAACACTGAAGCTTTCTTT.

In DNA, the CDR3 is TGCGCCAGCAGCCAAGAATCCGGGGCGGGACTCCGCTACAATGAGCAGTTCTTC. Protein: CASSQESGAGLRYNEQFF. V is TRBV4-1 and J is TRBJ2-1, with D perhaps TRBD2 (6 bases). The CDR3 is 18 residues long. Trimming took off 0 bases at V and 3 bases at J, with 18 bases between the two ends. CDR1 MGHRA and CDR2 YSYEKL come from the germline V gene.

The CDR3 protein is CASSTRGTEAFF. CDR3 DNA: TGTGCCAGCAGCACTAGGGGGACTGAAGCTTTCTTT. The rearrangement links TRBV11-2 to TRBJ1-1, with TRBD1 as a possible D gene (6 bases). The CDR3 has 12 residues. Germline lookup yields CDR1 SGHAT and CDR2 FQNNGV. The V and J ends lost 5 bases and 5 bases respectively, with 9 bases between them.

CDR3 DNA: TGTGCCAGCAGCTTGGAGGACAGGGGCTACTATGGCTACACCTTC. Protein: CASSLEDRGYYGYTF. The chain is built from TRBV5-6 and TRBJ1-2; 9 bases are shared with TRBD1. Germline V gene lookup returns CDR1 SGHDT and CDR2 YYEEEE. The CDR3 runs 15 residues. V lost 0 bases to trimming and J lost 3 bases; unmatched junction nucleotides: 3.

V gene TRBV4-1 combines with J gene TRBJ2-1, with 8 positions matching TRBD1. The CDR3 runs to 14 residues. The germline gives CDR1 MGHRA, CDR2 YSYEKL. J gave up 6 bases and V 3 bases, and 4 bases lay outside the gene matches. CDR3 residues: CASSQDRVGNEQFF. Written as DNA, the CDR3 is TGCGCCAGCAGCCAGGACAGGGTAGGCAATGAGCAGTTCTTC.